The clone carrying this TCR beta chain appeared a few times. V was shortened by 5 bases and J by 8 bases, with 6 bases between the two germline ends. Looked up from germline, CDR1 is SGHNT and CDR2 is YENEEA. The CDR3 extends over 11 amino acids. This specimen comes from a study of T cells in Graves' hyperthyroidism and ophthalmopathy. Amplified TCR beta CDR3 regions derived from RNA transcripts. First-round RT-PCR of the TCR CDR3 relied on the HTBI primer set. TCRdb re-derived calls from the multiplex PCR reads in MiXCR, one entry per CDR3 protein. This sample has some 400,000 distinct CDR3 sequences, with approximately 13% found just once. The study enrolled patients aged 18 to 65 with newly diagnosed hyperthyroidism of under 2 months' duration. Patients showing uncontrolled infection, other autoimmune disease, pregnancy or lactation were ineligible. The study collected blood at first hyperthyroidism diagnosis, before any ophthalmopathy symptoms arose.

Input material: blood. The sequence came from a man aged 30 to 45 with Graves' hyperthyroidism that later progressed to Graves' ophthalmopathy. The chain has TRBV11-3 and TRBJ1-4, with D unresolved. The DNA for the CDR3 is TGTGCCAGCAGCAACCACGAAAAACTGTTTTTT. It yields the protein CASSNHEKLFF. Variable domain in full (rest from reference TRBV11-3 and TRBJ1-4): EAGVVQSPRYKIIEKKQPVAFWCNPISGHNTLYWYLQNLGQGPELLIRYENEEAVDDSQLPKDRFSAERLKGVDSTLKIQPAELGDSAVYLCASSNHEKLFFGSGTQLSVL.